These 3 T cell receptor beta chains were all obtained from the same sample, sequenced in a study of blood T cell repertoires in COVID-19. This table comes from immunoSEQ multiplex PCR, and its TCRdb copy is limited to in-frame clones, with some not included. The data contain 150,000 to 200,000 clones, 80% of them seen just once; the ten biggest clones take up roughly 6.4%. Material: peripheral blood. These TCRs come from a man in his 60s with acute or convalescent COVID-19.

This chain's CDR3 is CSVRGSSGNTIYF. For the CDR3, the DNA is TGCAGCGTTAGGGGCAGCTCTGGAAACACCATATATTTT. The rearrangement links TRBV29-1 to TRBJ1-3; D is possibly TRBD1 (5 bases). Looked up from germline, CDR1 is SQVTM and CDR2 is ANQGSEA. The V gene lost 5 bases and the J gene lost 0 bases, with 8 bases spanning the gap. The CDR3 runs 13 residues.

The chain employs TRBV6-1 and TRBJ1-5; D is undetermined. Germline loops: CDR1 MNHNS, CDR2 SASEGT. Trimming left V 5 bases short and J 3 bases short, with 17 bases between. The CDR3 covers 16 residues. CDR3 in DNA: TGTGCCAGCAGTAAAGAAACAGTTATGCTCAATCAGCCCCAGCATTTT. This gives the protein CASSKETVMLNQPQHF.

The CDR3 loop reads CASSLAPQTNTEAFF. The DNA of the CDR3 is TGCGCCAGCAGCTTGGCCCCACAGACAAACACTGAAGCTTTCTTT. The V call is TRBV5-1, the J call TRBJ1-1, with D unclear. Germline-derived CDR1 and CDR2 are SGHRS and YFSETQ. The V end was cut by 0 bases, the J end by 2 bases, with 11 bases between. The CDR3 is made up of 15 amino acids.